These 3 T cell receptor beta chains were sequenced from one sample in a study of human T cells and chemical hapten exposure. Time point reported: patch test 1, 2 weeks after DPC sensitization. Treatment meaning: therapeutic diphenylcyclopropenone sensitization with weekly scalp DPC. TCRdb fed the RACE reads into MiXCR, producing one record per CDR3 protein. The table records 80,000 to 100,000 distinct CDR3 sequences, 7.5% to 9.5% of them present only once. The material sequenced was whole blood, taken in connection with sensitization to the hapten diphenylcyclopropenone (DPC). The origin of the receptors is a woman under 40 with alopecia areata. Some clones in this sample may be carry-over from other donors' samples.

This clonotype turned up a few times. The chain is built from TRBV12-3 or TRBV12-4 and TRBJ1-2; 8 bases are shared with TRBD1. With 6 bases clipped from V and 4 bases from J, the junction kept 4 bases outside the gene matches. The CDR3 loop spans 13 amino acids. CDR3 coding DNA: TGTGCCAGCAGGGGACAGGCCCTCTATGGCTACACCTTC. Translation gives CASRGQALYGYTF.

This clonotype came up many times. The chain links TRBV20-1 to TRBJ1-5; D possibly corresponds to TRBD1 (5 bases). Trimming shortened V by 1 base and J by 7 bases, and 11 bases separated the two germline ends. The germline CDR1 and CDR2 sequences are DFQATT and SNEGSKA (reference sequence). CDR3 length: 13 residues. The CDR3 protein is CSARVREGQPQHF. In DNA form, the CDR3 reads TGCAGTGCTAGAGTCAGGGAGGGACAGCCCCAGCATTTT.

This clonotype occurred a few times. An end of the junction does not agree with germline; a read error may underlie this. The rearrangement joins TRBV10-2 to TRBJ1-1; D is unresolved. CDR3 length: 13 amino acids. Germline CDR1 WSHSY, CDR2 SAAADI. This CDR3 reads CASRELGSTEAFF. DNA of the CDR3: TGCGCCAGCAGAGAGTTGGGGAGCACTGAAGCTTTCTTT.